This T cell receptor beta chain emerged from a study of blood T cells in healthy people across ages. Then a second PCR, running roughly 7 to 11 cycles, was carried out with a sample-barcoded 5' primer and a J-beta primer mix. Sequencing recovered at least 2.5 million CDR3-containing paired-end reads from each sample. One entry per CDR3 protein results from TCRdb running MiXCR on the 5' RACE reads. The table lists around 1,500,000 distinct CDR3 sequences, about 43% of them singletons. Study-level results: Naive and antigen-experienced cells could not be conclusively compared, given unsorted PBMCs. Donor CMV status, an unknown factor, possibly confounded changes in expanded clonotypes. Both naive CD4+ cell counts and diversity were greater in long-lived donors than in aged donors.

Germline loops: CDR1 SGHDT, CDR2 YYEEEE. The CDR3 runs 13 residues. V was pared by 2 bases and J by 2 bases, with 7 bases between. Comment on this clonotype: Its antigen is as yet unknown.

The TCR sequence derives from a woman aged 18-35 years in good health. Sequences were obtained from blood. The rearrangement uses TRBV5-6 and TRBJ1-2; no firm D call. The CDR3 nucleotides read TGTGCCAGCAGCTTCGGTGAAAACTATGGCTACACCTTC. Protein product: CASSFGENYGYTF.